These T cell receptor beta chains were read from a single sample in a study of shared clonotypes between healthy human individuals. The protocol was immunoSEQ multiplex PCR, while the TCRdb copy is restricted to in-frame clones and leaves out a portion. This table holds 2 million to 3 million clones, over 85% found once. What was sequenced was naive CD4+ T cells from PBMCs. These receptors all stem from a young man in good health. Some clones in this sample may be carry-over from other donors' samples. Both conserved end residues are part of each CDR3. A D gene is named only where the DNA matches it firmly. The size field is filled for only some rows; it gives once, few, many or a size class.

TRBV28	TRBJ1-5	-	13	-	TGTGCCAGCAGTTGGAACAGCAATCAGCCCCAGCATTTT	CASSWNSNQPQHF
TRBV28	TRBJ2-6	-	15	-	TGTGCCAGCAGTACCACGAACTCTGGGGCCAACGTCCTGACTTTC	CASSTTNSGANVLTF
TRBV30	TRBJ1-1	-	13	-	TGTGCCTGGAGTGTACAGCTGAACACTGAAGCTTTCTTT	CAWSVQLNTEAFF
TRBV5-1	TRBJ2-3	once	16	TRBD2	TGCGCCAGCAGCAAGCTAGCGGGAGGGTTCACAGATACGCAGTATTTT	CASSKLAGGFTDTQYF
TRBV5-1	TRBJ1-2	-	13	TRBD1	TGCGCCAGCAGCAGAGACAGGGACTATGGCTACACCTTC	CASSRDRDYGYTF
TRBV28	TRBJ2-6	once	12	-	TGTGCCAGCCTGCAGGGGGCCAACGTCCTGACTTTC	CASLQGANVLTF
TRBV21-1	TRBJ2-5	once	18	-	TGTGCCAGCAGCAAAGTCAGGGCAGCGGGAGGGCCTGGGGAGACCCAGTACTTC	CASSKVRAAGGPGETQYF
TRBV5-6	TRBJ2-5	-	13	-	TGTGCCAGCAGCTTCCGTGGCCAAGAGACCCAGTACTTC	CASSFRGQETQYF
TRBV28	TRBJ2-7	-	14	-	TGTGCCAGCAGTTTTACTAGTCTCAATTGGGAGCAGTACTTC	CASSFTSLNWEQYF
TRBV7-3	TRBJ2-1	-	14	-	TGTGCCAGCAGCTTGGGGCACGCAAACAATGAGCAGTTCTTC	CASSLGHANNEQFF
TRBV7-2	TRBJ2-1	-	16	TRBD1	TGTGCCAGCAAAATCACACCGGGACAGGGGTACAATGAGCAGTTCTTC	CASKITPGQGYNEQFF
TRBV7-9	TRBJ2-1	-	15	-	TGTGCCAGCAGCTTAAGACCCCGAGGGTTCGATGAGCAGTTCTTC	CASSLRPRGFDEQFF
TRBV7-3	TRBJ2-1	-	16	-	TGTGCCAGCAGCATTGTGGCTAGCCGGGGCTACAATGAGCAGTTCTTC	CASSIVASRGYNEQFF
TRBV4-3	TRBJ1-6	-	16	-	TGCGCCAGCAGCCAAGGGCTACAGGGAGCCAATTCACCCCTCCACTTT	CASSQGLQGANSPLHF
TRBV7-8	TRBJ1-2	-	12	-	TGTGCCAGCAGACTCAGAGACTATGGCTACACCTTC	CASRLRDYGYTF
TRBV5-4	TRBJ2-2	-	12	-	TGTGCCAGCAGCTCCCCCAACGGGGAGCTGTTTTTT	CASSSPNGELFF
TRBV4-2	TRBJ2-3	-	17	TRBD2	TGTGCCAGCAGCCCCCCTGGGGTAGCGGGAGGTGGAGATACGCAGTATTTT	CASSPPGVAGGGDTQYF
TRBV2	TRBJ1-5	-	14	-	TGTGCCAGCAGTGAGACAGATAGCAATCAGCCCCAGCATTTT	CASSETDSNQPQHF
TRBV7-9	TRBJ1-5	-	18	TRBD1	TGTGCCAGCAGCCAAAACAACCCGGGGAGGGGGCCCGCGGAGGTCCAGCATTTT	CASSQNNPGRGPAEVQHF
TRBV5-1	TRBJ2-6	-	15	-	TGCGCCAGCAGTCTGGAGGGTTCTGGGGCCAACGTCCTGACTTTC	CASSLEGSGANVLTF
TRBV4-1	TRBJ1-1	few	14	-	TGCGCCAGCAGCCACCCACTCATGAACACTGAAGCTTTCTTT	CASSHPLMNTEAFF
TRBV20-1	TRBJ1-1	-	11	-	TGCAGTGCTACCAGGGGCGCTGAAGCTTTCTTT	CSATRGAEAFF
TRBV6-5	TRBJ2-7	-	13	TRBD1	TGTGCCACCTCGGGGACAGCAATATACGAGCAGTACTTC	CATSGTAIYEQYF
TRBV23-1	TRBJ1-1	-	14	TRBD1	TGCGCCAGCCTAGGGGACAGGGGACACACTGAAGCTTTCTTT	CASLGDRGHTEAFF
TRBV6-1	TRBJ2-7	-	13	-	TGTGCCAGCAGCCGGGACTTCGTCTACGAGCAGTACTTC	CASSRDFVYEQYF
TRBV4-2	TRBJ2-1	-	17	-	TGTGCCAGCAGCCCTGGATCTGGGGACAAAGGGGAGGGTGAGCAGTTCTTC	CASSPGSGDKGEGEQFF
TRBV9	TRBJ1-1	once	12	-	TGTGCCAGCAGCGTAGTAGGGAACGGAGCTTTCTTT	CASSVVGNGAFF
TRBV30	TRBJ1-1	few	15	TRBD1	TGTGCCTGGAGCCGGATCGGACAGGGGACTCGCGAAGCTTTCTTT	CAWSRIGQGTREAFF
TRBV28	TRBJ2-7	-	15	TRBD1	TGTGCCAGCACCAATTCCCGACAGGGGGTCCACGAGCAGTACTTC	CASTNSRQGVHEQYF
TRBV7-6	TRBJ2-1	once	11	-	TGTGCCAGCAGCCCAGCAAATGAGCAGTTCTTC	CASSPANEQFF
TRBV10-3	TRBJ1-2	-	13	-	TGTGCCATCAGTGATCAGGCTAACTATGGCTACACCTTC	CAISDQANYGYTF
TRBV5-1	TRBJ2-7	-	11	-	TGCGCCAGCAGCGAAAACTACGAGCAGTACTTC	CASSENYEQYF
TRBV6-1	TRBJ2-7	-	14	TRBD2	TGTGCCAGCAGTGAGCTTAGCGGGAGCTACGAGCAGTACTTC	CASSELSGSYEQYF
TRBV5-4	TRBJ2-1	-	15	TRBD2	TGTGCCAGCAGGCTGGGACTAGCGGGTGGCAATGAGCAGTTCTTC	CASRLGLAGGNEQFF
TRBV5-4	TRBJ2-3	once	16	-	TGTGCCAGCACCCTAGCCGGGAAGGCTAGCACAGATACGCAGTATTTT	CASTLAGKASTDTQYF
TRBV6-1	TRBJ1-5	-	14	-	TGTGCCAGCAGTGAATCCTTCTTCGGGCAGCCCCAGCATTTT	CASSESFFGQPQHF
TRBV29-1	TRBJ2-3	-	15	TRBD2	TGCAGCGTGGGCCCTAGCGGGACGAGCACAGATACGCAGTATTTT	CSVGPSGTSTDTQYF
TRBV11-2	TRBJ2-7	-	14	TRBD2	TGTGCCAGCAGCCCCACGGGAGGTTCGGGGGAGCAGTACTTC	CASSPTGGSGEQYF
TRBV5-1	TRBJ2-1	-	17	TRBD2	TGCGCCAGCAGGTTGGGGGCTCGACTAGCGGACCACAATGAGCAGTTCTTC	CASRLGARLADHNEQFF
TRBV11-1	TRBJ2-7	-	16	TRBD1	TGTGCCAGCAGCTTGAGAGGGGACAGGGGGTTCCTCGAGCAGTACTTC	CASSLRGDRGFLEQYF
TRBV2	TRBJ2-1	-	13	TRBD2	TGTGCCAGCAGTCCAGGGACTAGCGGTGAGCAGTTCTTC	CASSPGTSGEQFF
TRBV28	TRBJ2-7	-	14	-	TGTGCCAGCAACCTGGGACGTTACCCCTACGAGCAGTACTTC	CASNLGRYPYEQYF
TRBV29-1	TRBJ1-2	-	13	-	TGCAGCGTTGAAGTTCCAGGGATCTATGGCTACACCTTC	CSVEVPGIYGYTF